One and the same sample provided the 21 T cell receptor beta chains below, sequenced in a study of T-cell reconstitution after alpha-beta-depleted transplantation in children. As it was prepared, the TCRbeta library received unique molecular identifiers. TCRdb fed the PCR reads into MiXCR, producing one record per CDR3 protein. The sample has some 840,000 distinct CDR3 sequences; about 16% are singletons. The source was PBMCs, mostly from graft donor cells, collected 360 days after TCRalphabeta/CD19-depleted stem cell transplant. The receptors shown here come from a male patient younger than 18 who had a stem cell transplant for acute lymphoblastic leukemia, so the T cells may come from the graft donor.

This clonotype was recorded at least ten times. This chain uses TRBV5-1 with TRBJ2-3; the D is unclear. Germline V gives CDR1 SGHRS, CDR2 YFSETQ. This CDR3 is built from 16 residues. Trimming pared 0 bases from V and 4 bases from J, leaving 15 bases between. The CDR3 region has the DNA TGCGCCAGCAGCTTGGAATTGCTAGGAGTCCCAGATACGCAGTATTTT. It codes for CASSLELLGVPDTQYF.

This sequence joins TRBV7-3 and TRBJ2-5, with 7 bases aligning to TRBD2. CDR1 and CDR2 (germline): SGHTA, FQGTGA. V dropped 5 bases and J dropped 4; count of bases not matched to a gene: 13. There are 16 residues in the CDR3. The DNA of the CDR3 is TGTGCCAGCAGCCGTACTGGGACTACCTCGGGAGAGACCCAGTACTTC. Protein product: CASSRTGTTSGETQYF.

CDR3 in DNA: TGTGCCAGCAGTTTATCGCGTCCAGGGGCTCACAATGAGCAGTTCTTC. It is translated as CASSLSRPGAHNEQFF. The chain uses TRBV27 and TRBJ2-1; a possible D gene is TRBD1 (6 bases). Germline loops: CDR1 MNHEY, CDR2 SMNVEV (reference sequence). V lost 0 bases and J lost 5, with 14 bases in between. There are 16 residues in the CDR3.

This clonotype was seen a handful of times. The chain recombines TRBV9 with TRBJ2-3; 10 nucleotides match TRBD1. Losses at the gene ends were 3 bases for V and 1 base for J; bases not matched to a gene: 8. Germline CDR1 reads SGDLS; CDR2 reads YYNGEE. The CDR3 contains 17 residues. The CDR3, as DNA: TGTGCCAGCAGCGAGATGGGGGGGACAGGGGGCACAGATACGCAGTATTTT. Translation gives CASSEMGGTGGTDTQYF.

This clonotype was observed many times. The V call is TRBV12-3 or TRBV12-4, the J call TRBJ2-3, with D hard to call. V dropped 6 bases and J dropped 4 bases, with 11 bases sitting between them. The CDR3 loop spans 13 amino acids. CDR3 bases: TGTGCCAGCAGCCCCGAAAGACCAGATACGCAGTATTTT. This codes for CASSPERPDTQYF.

This clonotype occurred a few times. V and J are TRBV7-3 and TRBJ2-3; 7 bases are shared with TRBD2. The CDR3 length is 16 residues. Trimming at V came to 3 bases and at J to 4 bases, leaving 10 bases not matched to a gene. The germline V gene has CDR1 SGHTA and CDR2 FQGTGA. The CDR3 region is CASSLGGRAWADTQYF. In DNA form, the CDR3 reads TGTGCCAGCAGCTTGGGGGGGAGGGCCTGGGCAGATACGCAGTATTTT.

The chain joins TRBV9 to TRBJ2-1; TRBD2 aligns across 10 bases. The germline V gene encodes CDR1 SGDLS and CDR2 YYNGEE. CDR3 length equals 14 residues. V shed 4 bases, J shed 6 bases, and the junction held 4 bases outside the gene matches. CDR3 in DNA: TGTGCCAGCAGCCTCCGACTAGCGGGCAATGAGCAGTTCTTC. Residues: CASSLRLAGNEQFF.

The chain is built from TRBV6-5 and TRBJ2-2; a weak D match, TRBD1 (5 bases). The CDR3 runs to 15 residues. The germline gives CDR1 MNHEY, CDR2 SVGAGI. V lost 2 bases, J lost 7 bases, and 14 bases lay in between. CDR3 nucleotides: TGTGCCAGCAGTTACCTCACCCGCAGGGTCGGGGAGCTGTTTTTT. This gives the protein CASSYLTRRVGELFF.

The sample holds a few counts of this clonotype. The chain has TRBV14 and TRBJ2-7; the D is unclear. This CDR3 has 13 residues. Looked up from germline, CDR1 is SGHDN and CDR2 is FVKESK. The V gene lost 4 bases and the J gene lost 0 bases, with 7 bases spanning the gap. The CDR3 DNA reads TGTGCCAGCAGCCGTCTAACCTCCTACGAGCAGTACTTC. Translating it yields CASSRLTSYEQYF.

This clonotype was seen ten or more times. The chain recombines TRBV12-3 or TRBV12-4 with TRBJ2-3, with TRBD1 matching 8 bases. CDR3 size: 14 residues. Unmatched junction bases numbered 9, after V lost 8 bases and J lost 5 bases. The CDR3 sequence: CASGDRRGGDTQYF. In DNA form, the CDR3 reads TGTGCCAGCGGGGACAGGCGTGGTGGAGATACGCAGTATTTT.

This clonotype showed up just a few times. The rearrangement joins TRBV7-6 to TRBJ2-2, with 7 bases lining up with TRBD1. In germline, CDR1 is SGHVS, CDR2 FNYEAQ. Losses at the gene ends were 5 bases for V and 3 bases for J; bases not matched to a gene: 0. This CDR3 has 13 amino acids. The CDR3, as DNA: TGTGCCAGCAGCGGGACAGACACCGGGGAGCTGTTTTTT. It encodes CASSGTDTGELFF.

J is TRBJ1-4 and V is TRBV4-2; TRBD1 aligns across 7 bases. Germline V gene sequence: CDR1 LGHNA, CDR2 YNFKEQ. Trimming took 4 bases from V and 0 from J; bases not matched to a gene: 5. CDR3 length equals 16 residues. The CDR3: CASSPSQGATNEKLFF. The CDR3 nucleotides are TGTGCCAGCAGCCCCTCTCAGGGGGCAACTAATGAAAAACTGTTTTTT.

The chain couples TRBV14 to TRBJ2-5, with D unresolved. Trimming took off 1 base at V and 6 bases at J, with 6 bases between the two ends. Germline V CDR1 and CDR2: SGHDN, FVKESK. The CDR3 covers 12 residues. The CDR3 sequence is CASSQARQTQYF. In DNA form, the CDR3 reads TGTGCCAGCAGCCAAGCCCGGCAGACCCAGTACTTC.

This clonotype has only a few counts. The chain recombines TRBV6-1 with TRBJ2-7, with a weak D call TRBD2 (7 bases). Germline CDR1 and CDR2: MNHNS and SASEGT. V shed 8 bases and J shed 0 bases, with 17 bases lying between them. There are 15 residues in the CDR3. CDR3 bases: TGTGCCAGCCGCTGGGAGGGGGGTTACTCCTACGAGCAGTACTTC. This codes for CASRWEGGYSYEQYF.

Only a few counts were recorded for this clonotype. J is TRBJ2-3 and V is TRBV6-2 or TRBV6-3; 12 positions match TRBD2. With 8 bases clipped from V and 1 base from J, the junction kept 13 bases outside the gene matches. Germline CDR1 and CDR2: MNHEY and SVGEGT. The CDR3 is 18 amino acids. CDR3 region: CASLPHLAGGSRTDTQYF. Here the CDR3 DNA reads TGTGCCAGCCTCCCTCATCTAGCGGGGGGGTCTCGCACAGATACGCAGTATTTT.

In its sample, this clonotype was seen many times. The V call is TRBV12-3 or TRBV12-4, the J call TRBJ2-1; perhaps D is TRBD1 or TRBD2 (7 bases each). The CDR3 is 15 residues long. Trimming shortened V by 6 bases and J by 4 bases, and 16 bases separated the two germline ends. The CDR3 DNA sequence: TGTGCCAGCAGCAGGGGGGGAGGATCTTACAATGAGCAGTTCTTC. It specifies CASSRGGGSYNEQFF.

This clonotype was seen many times. The chain recombines TRBV6-5 with TRBJ2-1, with TRBD1 matching 8 bases. Germline assignment: CDR1 MNHEY and CDR2 SVGAGI. The trim removed 10 bases at V and 5 bases at J, leaving 4 bases unmatched. The CDR3 loop spans 12 amino acids. The DNA of the CDR3 is TGTGCCACTGGACAGGGAAACAATGAGCAGTTCTTC. Translated: CATGQGNNEQFF.

The chain has TRBV5-1 and TRBJ2-3; no clear D gene. V lost 5 bases to trimming and J lost 4 bases, with 11 bases between them. From germline, CDR1 is SGHRS and CDR2 YFSETQ. CDR3 size: 13 residues. This CDR3 is CASSQLHPDTQYF. CDR3 DNA sequence: TGCGCCAGCAGTCAATTACATCCAGATACGCAGTATTTT.

This clonotype appeared a few times. The chain recombines TRBV2 with TRBJ2-7; D is possibly TRBD2 (6 bases). Germline V gene data show CDR1 as SNHLY and CDR2 as FYNNEI. The germline V and J ends were trimmed by 8 bases and 5 bases, with 16 bases remaining between them. This CDR3 comprises 13 residues. The CDR3 DNA sequence: TGTGCCAGCTTGCGGGGACCCCCCCACGAGCAGTACTTC. Translating it yields CASLRGPPHEQYF.

This clonotype has just a few counts. The genes are TRBV29-1 and TRBJ1-2; 10 bases fit TRBD1. The germline CDR1 and CDR2 sequences are SQVTM and ANQGSEA. The CDR3 sequence is 14 residues long. Trimming removed 1 base from V and 8 bases from J; junction bases left unmatched: 7. The CDR3: CSVEARQGAWGYTF. CDR3 nucleotides: TGCAGCGTTGAAGCCCGACAGGGGGCTTGGGGCTACACCTTC. Together with reference TRBV29-1 and TRBJ1-2, the CDR3 gives the full variable domain: SAVISQKPSRDICQRGTSLTIQCQVDSQVTMMFWYRQQPGQSLTLIATANQGSEATYESGFVIDKFPISRPNLTFSTLTVSNMSPEDSSIYLCSVEARQGAWGYTFGSGTRLTVV.

V gene TRBV5-6 combines with J gene TRBJ1-5; TRBD1 agrees at 9 bases. J was trimmed by 0 bases and V by 4 bases; bases with no gene match: 11. This CDR3 is 18 amino acids long. Germline values: CDR1 SGHDT, CDR2 YYEEEE. CDR3 nucleotides: TGTGCCAGCAGCGTGACCGGGACAGGGCCGTATAGCAATCAGCCCCAGCATTTT. Amino acid sequence: CASSVTGTGPYSNQPQHF.